The 30 T cell receptor beta chains listed next were all sequenced from one sample in a study of T cells in Graves' hyperthyroidism and ophthalmopathy. The investigators amplified TCR beta CDR3 regions from RNA transcripts. Primed by the HTBI set, a first-round RT-PCR was run on the TCR CDR3. TCRdb called the multiplex PCR reads again in MiXCR, with one record for every CDR3 protein. The table includes 450,000 to 650,000 distinct CDR3 sequences, 12% to 15% detected once. Sequencing used blood. The origin of the receptors is a young woman with Graves' ophthalmopathy.

This clonotype was recorded many times. The genes are TRBV12-3 or TRBV12-4 and TRBJ2-3, with no clear D. CDR3 length: 15 residues. Trimming pared 2 bases from V and 2 bases from J, leaving 11 bases between. This chain's CDR3 is CASSLYGETTDTQYF. The CDR3 DNA is TGTGCCAGCAGTTTATATGGGGAAACCACAGATACGCAGTATTTT.

This clonotype has at least ten counts. This rearrangement joins TRBV7-8 to TRBJ2-7, with 7 bases matching TRBD2. CDR1 is SGHVS, CDR2 FQNEAQ, per germline. Germline trimming cut 5 bases from V and 3 bases from J; bases unmatched to any gene: 10. This CDR3 has 15 amino acids. The CDR3 here is CASSLTSETLYEQYF. CDR3 in DNA: TGTGCCAGCAGCCTCACTAGCGAAACGCTCTACGAGCAGTACTTC.

V is TRBV2 and J is TRBJ1-4; D uncertain. The CDR3 has 15 residues. The ends were cut back, 8 bases at V and 3 bases at J, with 16 bases in the middle. Per germline, CDR1 SNHLY and CDR2 FYNNEI. The CDR3 sequence is CASGEDRSANEKLFF. As DNA, the CDR3 is TGTGCCAGCGGGGAGGATCGCTCAGCTAATGAAAAACTGTTTTTT.

About this clonotype: Relative to the germline gene, one junction end is altered; a read error may explain this. The V call is TRBV30, the J call TRBJ2-1, with no clear D. The CDR3 sequence is 13 residues long. Germline loops: CDR1 GTSNPN, CDR2 SVGIG (reference sequence). The CDR3 DNA reads as TGTGCCTGGAGTGGGAGCTCCTACAATGAGCAGTCCTTC. Translating gives CAWSGSSYNEQSF.

In this sample, this clonotype turned up many times. J is TRBJ2-2 and V is TRBV28; D may match TRBD1 or TRBD2 (5 bases each). The germline V gene has CDR1 MDHEN and CDR2 SYDVKM. There are 18 residues in the CDR3. V dropped 4 bases and J dropped 0 bases, with 18 bases sitting between them. CDR3 DNA sequence: TGTGCCAGCAGTTCCCCAGGGTGGCAGGGACCGAACACCGGGGAGCTGTTTTTT. Translated, it gives CASSSPGWQGPNTGELFF.

This clonotype was seen just once. Given a much more abundant clone one base away, this may be a read error. The chain joins TRBV9 to TRBJ2-5; a weak D match, TRBD1 (6 bases). CDR3 length equals 15 residues. Germline CDR1 and CDR2: SGDLS and YYNGEE. V lost 4 bases to trimming and J lost 5 bases, with 18 bases between them. CDR3 region: CASSIDGGAHETQYF. In DNA form, the CDR3 reads TGTGCCAGCAGCATAGATGGGGGCGCGCACGAGACCCAGTACTTC.

V gene TRBV19 combines with J gene TRBJ2-7; weak D call: TRBD2 (6 bases). Germline CDR1 is LNHDA and CDR2 is SQIVND (reference sequence). V gave up 1 base and J gave up 0 bases, with 19 bases separating them. This CDR3 is built from 18 residues. In DNA, the CDR3 is TGTGCCAGTAGTATAGGTGGCCCCGGGACTTCGAGCTCCTACGAGCAGTACTTC. It yields the protein CASSIGGPGTSSSYEQYF.

This clonotype was detected a few times. V usage is TRBV4-1 and J usage is TRBJ2-3, with 14 bases identical to TRBD2. Germline CDR1 and CDR2: MGHRA and YSYEKL. This CDR3 comprises 17 residues. Germline trimming cut 3 bases from V and 3 bases from J; bases unmatched to any gene: 5. The CDR3, as DNA: TGCGCCAGCAGCCACGGGACTAGCGGGAGTCGGACAGATACGCAGTATTTT. It translates to CASSHGTSGSRTDTQYF.

Many counts were recorded for this clonotype. V and J are TRBV24-1 and TRBJ2-5; the D gene is possibly TRBD1 (5 bases). The V end lost 9 bases, the J end lost 5 bases, and 12 bases lay between the germline ends. Germline assignment: CDR1 KGHDR and CDR2 SFDVKD. The CDR3 totals 12 residues. This chain's CDR3 is CATSRAGETQYF. In DNA form, the CDR3 reads TGTGCCACCTCCAGGGCAGGTGAGACCCAGTACTTC.

The chain links TRBV11-2 to TRBJ2-2; D ambiguous. CDR1 and CDR2 from the germline V gene are SGHAT and FQNNGV. Between the trimmed V and J ends, which lost 3 bases and 3 bases, there was a span of 8 bases. The CDR3 runs to 14 residues. This CDR3 reads CASSFATDTGELFF. CDR3 DNA sequence: TGTGCCAGCAGCTTCGCCACAGACACCGGGGAGCTGTTTTTT. The variable domain in full, with the rest retrieved from reference TRBV11-2 and TRBJ2-2, is EAGVAQSPRYKIIEKRQSVAFWCNPISGHATLYWYQQILGQGPKLLIQFQNNGVVDDSQLPKDRFSAERLKGVDSTLKIQPAKLEDSAVYLCASSFATDTGELFFGEGSRLTVL.

This clonotype was seen repeatedly, ten times or more. The rearrangement links TRBV7-2 to TRBJ2-5, with D possibly TRBD1 on 5 matching bases. The germline V gene has CDR1 SGHTA and CDR2 FQGNSA. The CDR3 loop spans 17 amino acids. Trimming removed 0 bases at V and 4 bases at J, with 18 bases between. In nucleotides, the CDR3 is TGTGCCAGCAGCTTAGCGCTCCGCTTCATAGGGGTAGAGACCCAGTACTTC. Encoded protein: CASSLALRFIGVETQYF.

This clonotype came up many times. V usage is TRBV20-1 and J usage is TRBJ2-7; maybe TRBD2 (5 bases). CDR1 is DFQATT and CDR2 is SNEGSKA in the germline V gene (reference sequence). CDR3 size: 18 residues. V shed 0 bases and J shed 2 bases, with 23 bases lying between them. This chain's CDR3 is CSARDTESGMRLPYEQYF. The DNA for the CDR3 is TGCAGTGCTAGAGACACCGAGTCCGGGATGCGTTTACCCTACGAGCAGTACTTC.

The chain has TRBV27 and TRBJ1-1, with D uncertain. V was clipped by 2 bases and J by 1 base, with 17 bases between them. Germline V lookup: CDR1 MNHEY, CDR2 SMNVEV (reference sequence). CDR3 length: 17 amino acids. The CDR3 DNA sequence: TGTGCCAGCAGTTTAAGATTGGCGGTTAAGACGAACACTGAAGCTTTCTTT. The encoded protein is CASSLRLAVKTNTEAFF.

The rearrangement joins TRBV4-1 to TRBJ2-1; TRBD2 agrees at 11 bases. Germline CDR1 MGHRA, CDR2 YSYEKL. V was pared by 2 bases and J by 1 base, with 19 bases of the junction left unmatched. The CDR3 has 22 residues. The chain's CDR3 is CASSQPSWVAGGTFISYNEQFF. DNA for the CDR3: TGCGCCAGCAGCCAACCTTCATGGGTAGCGGGAGGGACCTTTATTTCCTACAATGAGCAGTTCTTC.

This clonotype was picked up many times. The V and J genes are TRBV30 and TRBJ2-7; 7 bases map to TRBD1. Trimming cost V 5 bases and J 1 base; bases outside gene matches: 5. Germline V gene lookup returns CDR1 GTSNPN and CDR2 SVGIG (reference sequence). The CDR3 totals 13 residues. The CDR3 region is CAWGWDRSYEQYF. CDR3 in DNA: TGTGCCTGGGGTTGGGACAGATCCTACGAGCAGTACTTC.

Many counts were recorded for this clonotype. The chain recombines TRBV29-1 with TRBJ2-2, with D hard to call. Germline V gives CDR1 SQVTM, CDR2 ANQGSEA. The CDR3 sequence is 12 residues long. Trimming took 6 bases from V and 5 from J, leaving 10 bases between them. The CDR3 DNA is TGCAGCGTGATCAAGGGAACCGGGGAGCTGTTTTTT. Amino acids: CSVIKGTGELFF.

The chain uses TRBV5-1 and TRBJ2-2, with 12 bases that match TRBD1. V trimming: 3 bases; J trimming: 8 bases; junction bases outside the gene matches: 8. CDR1 SGHRS and CDR2 YFSETQ come from the germline V gene. The CDR3 extends over 16 amino acids. CDR3 sequence (DNA): TGCGCCAGCAGCTCCGGGACAGGGGGCTTCATGGGGGAGCTGTTTTTT. This gives the protein CASSSGTGGFMGELFF. Full variable domain (missing parts from reference TRBV5-1 and TRBJ2-2): KAGVTQTPRYLIKTRGQQVTLSCSPISGHRSVSWYQQTPGQGLQFLFEYFSETQRNKGNFPGRFSGRQFSNSRSEMNVSTLELGDSALYLCASSSGTGGFMGELFFGEGSRLTVL.

The chain carries TRBV5-8 and TRBJ2-7, with 10 nucleotides matching TRBD2. CDR3 length: 17 residues. The ends lost 4 bases at V and 3 bases at J; junction bases unmatched: 13. Per germline, CDR1 SGHTS and CDR2 YDEGEE. The CDR3 loop is CASSPYPTSGMSYEQYF. The CDR3, as DNA: TGTGCCAGCAGCCCCTACCCCACTAGCGGGATGAGCTACGAGCAGTACTTC.

This clonotype was seen repeatedly, ten times or more. The chain is built from TRBV12-3 or TRBV12-4 and TRBJ2-7, with 14 nucleotides matching TRBD2. The V segment lost 5 bases and the J segment 1 base; nucleotides outside the gene matches: 7. The CDR3 runs to 17 residues. The CDR3: CASSPTGTSGSSYEQYF. CDR3 bases: TGTGCCAGCAGTCCCACAGGGACTAGCGGGAGTTCCTACGAGCAGTACTTC.

This clonotype was found many times. The V gene is TRBV18, the J gene TRBJ2-3; no clear D. The CDR3 runs 14 residues. Trimming removed 1 base from V and 1 base from J, with 6 bases in between. Looked up from germline, CDR1 is KGHSH and CDR2 is LQKENI. CDR3 bases: TGTGCCAGCTCACCACTCCTAGGCACAGATACGCAGTATTTT. The encoded protein is CASSPLLGTDTQYF.

This clonotype was detected ten times or more. The chain recombines TRBV11-3 with TRBJ2-1; 7 bases line up with TRBD2. V gave up 4 bases and J gave up 6 bases; unmatched junction bases: 9. Per germline, CDR1 SGHNT and CDR2 YENEEA. This CDR3 comprises 15 residues. The CDR3: CASSSGGWPINEQFF. CDR3 nucleotides: TGTGCCAGCAGCTCGGGGGGTTGGCCGATCAATGAGCAGTTCTTC.

This clonotype was found many times. The chain joins TRBV13 to TRBJ2-7, with TRBD1 matching over 7 bases. The V segment lost 5 bases and the J segment 2 bases; nucleotides outside the gene matches: 6. Looked up from germline, CDR1 is PRHDT and CDR2 is FYEKMQ (reference sequence). The CDR3 loop spans 14 amino acids. The CDR3 sequence is CASSAGTVAYEQYF. As DNA, the CDR3 is TGTGCCAGCAGCGCCGGGACAGTAGCCTACGAGCAGTACTTC.

This clonotype occurred many times. The gene calls are TRBV13 and TRBJ1-5; no definite D call. Trimming pared 0 bases from V and 5 bases from J, leaving 5 bases between. The CDR3 contains 13 residues. Germline V CDR1 and CDR2: PRHDT, FYEKMQ (reference sequence). CDR3 nucleotide sequence: TGTGCCAGCAGCTTAGGAATAGATCAGCCCCAGCATTTT. It codes for CASSLGIDQPQHF.

This clonotype was observed many times. The rearrangement joins TRBV7-8 to TRBJ1-5; D might be TRBD1 (6 bases). CDR1 SGHVS and CDR2 FQNEAQ come from the germline V gene. The CDR3 totals 14 residues. V was pared by 3 bases and J by 3 bases, with 9 bases between. The CDR3: CASSLDRNNQPQHF. The CDR3 bases are TGTGCCAGCAGCTTGGACAGAAACAATCAGCCCCAGCATTTT.

In its sample, this clonotype was seen many times. The chain couples TRBV28 to TRBJ2-3; D remains unclear. CDR1 and CDR2 from the germline V gene are MDHEN and SYDVKM. The germline V and J ends were trimmed by 4 bases and 4 bases, with 6 bases remaining between them. CDR3 length: 12 amino acids. The CDR3 is CASSYNPDTQYF. In nucleotides, the CDR3 is TGTGCCAGCAGTTATAATCCAGATACGCAGTATTTT.

This clonotype appeared many times. The V and J genes are TRBV7-9 and TRBJ2-4; no reliable D call. CDR3 length: 14 amino acids. Germline V gene lookup returns CDR1 SEHNR and CDR2 FQNEAQ (reference sequence). V dropped 4 bases and J dropped 2 bases, with 9 bases sitting between them. In DNA form, the CDR3 reads TGTGCCAGCAGCTCCTTGCTTTCCAAAAACATTCAGTACTTC. It codes for CASSSLLSKNIQYF.

This clonotype came up many times. The chain links TRBV7-2 to TRBJ2-3; D remains unclear. This CDR3 comprises 13 residues. Germline V gene lookup returns CDR1 SGHTA and CDR2 FQGNSA. Trimming left V 5 bases short and J 2 bases short, with 8 bases between. CDR3 in amino acids: CASSQPLTDTQYF. CDR3 nucleotides: TGTGCCAGCAGCCAACCCCTCACAGATACGCAGTATTTT.

This clonotype came up many times. A read error is possible here, since a much larger clone lies one base away. The chain joins TRBV11-2 to TRBJ2-1; the D gene is possibly TRBD2 (6 bases). The CDR3 loop spans 18 amino acids. V was cut by 1 base and J by 0 bases, with 16 bases left in between. The germline V gene has CDR1 SGHAT and CDR2 FQNNGV. For the CDR3, the DNA is TGTGCCAGCAGCTTAGGCGGGGAAGAGGATGACTCCTACAATGAGCAGTTCTTC. It specifies CASSLGGEEDDSYNEQFF. Drawing the rest from reference TRBV11-2 and TRBJ2-1, the complete variable domain is EAGVAQSPRYKIIEKRQSVAFWCNPISGHATLYWYQQILGQGPKLLIQFQNNGVVDDSQLPKDRFSAERLKGVDSTLKIQPAKLEDSAVYLCASSLGGEEDDSYNEQFFGPGTRLTVL.

This clonotype was counted ten times or more. V is TRBV7-2 and J is TRBJ2-7; D might be TRBD1 (6 bases). Between the trimmed V and J ends, which lost 3 bases and 1 base, there was a span of 13 bases. CDR1 is SGHTA and CDR2 is FQGNSA in the germline V gene. The CDR3 covers 15 residues. In DNA form, the CDR3 reads TGTGCCAGCAGCTTTTTACAGGGAGTTTCCTACGAGCAGTACTTC. Its translation is CASSFLQGVSYEQYF.

This clonotype was recorded at least ten times. The chain carries TRBV6-6 and TRBJ1-1, with TRBD1 matching 8 bases. This CDR3 contains 15 residues. With V trimmed by 2 bases and J by 5 bases, 7 bases remained unmatched. Germline V gives CDR1 MNHNY, CDR2 SVGAGI (reference sequence). Here the CDR3 reads CASSYHTTGETEAFF. DNA of the CDR3: TGTGCCAGCAGTTACCATACGACAGGGGAGACTGAAGCTTTCTTT.